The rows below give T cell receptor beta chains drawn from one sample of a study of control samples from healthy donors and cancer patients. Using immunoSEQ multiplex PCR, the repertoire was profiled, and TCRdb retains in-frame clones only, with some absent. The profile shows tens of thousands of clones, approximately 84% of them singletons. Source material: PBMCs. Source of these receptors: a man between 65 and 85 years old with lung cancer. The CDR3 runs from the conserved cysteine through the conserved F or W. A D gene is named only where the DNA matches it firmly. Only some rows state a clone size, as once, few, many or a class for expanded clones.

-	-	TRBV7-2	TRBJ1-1	CASSSRGGGTEAFF	TGTGCCAGCAGCTCTAGGGGGGGCGGCACTGAAGCTTTCTTT
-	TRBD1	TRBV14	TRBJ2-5	CASSQVPDREETQYF	TGTGCCAGCAGCCAAGTACCCGACAGGGAAGAGACCCAGTACTTC
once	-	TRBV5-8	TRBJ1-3	CASSLGQGLGGNTIYF	TGTGCCAGCAGCTTGGGGCAGGGGTTAGGCGGAAACACCATATATTTT
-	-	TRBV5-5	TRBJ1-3	CASSPGPRQGPSGNTIYF	TGTGCCAGCAGCCCCGGACCCCGGCAAGGCCCCTCTGGAAACACCATATATTTT
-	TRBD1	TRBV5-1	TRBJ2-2	CASSLVGTGVTGELFF	TGCGCCAGCAGCTTGGTGGGGACAGGGGTGACCGGGGAGCTGTTTTTT
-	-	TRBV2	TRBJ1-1	CASELIGTEAFF	TGTGCCAGCGAACTAATCGGCACTGAAGCTTTCTTT
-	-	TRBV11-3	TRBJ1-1	CASSRGGSENTEAFF	TGTGCCAGCAGCAGGGGGGGGTCCGAGAACACTGAAGCTTTCTTT
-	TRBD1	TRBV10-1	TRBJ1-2	CATQTGTGRSLTF	TGCGCCACCCAAACCGGGACAGGAAGAAGCCTGACCTTC
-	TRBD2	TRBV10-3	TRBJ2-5	CAISEQAGISQETQYF	TGTGCCATCAGTGAACAAGCGGGAATCTCCCAAGAGACCCAGTACTTC
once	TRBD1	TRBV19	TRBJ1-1	CASSPRTGGFAEAFF	TGTGCCAGTAGTCCGCGGACAGGGGGCTTCGCTGAAGCTTTCTTT
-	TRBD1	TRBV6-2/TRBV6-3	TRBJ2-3	CASSDRVLGSTDTQYF	TGTGCCAGCAGTGACAGGGTTCTGGGTAGCACAGATACGCAGTATTTT
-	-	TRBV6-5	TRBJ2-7	CASSYGPHRAAGEQYF	TGTGCCAGCAGTTACGGACCACATAGAGCTGCCGGGGAGCAGTACTTC
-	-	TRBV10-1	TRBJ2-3	CASSESRRVLTDTQYF	TGCGCCAGCAGTGAGAGCAGGCGGGTTCTCACAGATACGCAGTATTTT
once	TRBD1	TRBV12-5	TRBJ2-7	CASGRGQGSSYEQYF	TGTGCTAGTGGTAGGGGACAGGGGAGCTCCTACGAGCAGTACTTC
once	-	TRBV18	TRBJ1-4	CASSPRESNEKLFF	TGTGCCAGCTCACCAAGGGAATCGAATGAAAAACTGTTTTTT
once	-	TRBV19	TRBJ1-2	CASSMTGLRGYGYTF	TGTGCCAGTAGTATGACAGGCCTGAGAGGCTATGGCTACACCTTC
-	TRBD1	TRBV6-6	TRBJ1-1	CASSRQGRNTEAFF	TGTGCCAGCAGTCGACAGGGGAGGAACACTGAAGCTTTCTTT
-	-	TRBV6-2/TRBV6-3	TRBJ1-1	CASSYLNTEAFF	TGTGCCAGCAGTTACCTAAACACTGAAGCTTTCTTT
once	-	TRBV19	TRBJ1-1	CASSILDKAEAFF	TGTGCCAGTAGTATACTGGACAAGGCCGAAGCTTTCTTT
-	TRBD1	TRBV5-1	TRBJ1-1	CASSPLGQANTEAFF	TGCGCCAGCAGCCCCTTGGGACAGGCGAACACTGAAGCTTTCTTT
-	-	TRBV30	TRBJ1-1	CAWSPGMNTEAFF	TGTGCCTGGAGCCCGGGAATGAACACTGAAGCTTTCTTT
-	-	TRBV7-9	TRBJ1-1	CASSLKPGGGKTEAFF	TGTGCCAGCAGCTTAAAACCGGGAGGCGGGAAGACTGAAGCTTTCTTT
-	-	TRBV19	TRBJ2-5	CASSIPGGRETQYF	TGTGCCAGTAGTATCCCCGGGGGGCGAGAGACCCAGTACTTC
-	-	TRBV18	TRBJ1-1	CASSQGRNTEAFF	TGTGCCAGCTCACAGGGGCGGAACACTGAAGCTTTCTTT
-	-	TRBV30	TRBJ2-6	CAWTYSGANVLTF	TGTGCCTGGACTTACTCTGGGGCCAACGTCCTGACTTTC
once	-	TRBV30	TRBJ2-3	CAWSPSGPRSADTQYF	TGTGCCTGGAGTCCGAGCGGGCCCCGGTCGGCAGATACGCAGTATTTT
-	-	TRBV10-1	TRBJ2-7	CASSQGQSYEQYF	TGCGCCAGCAGCCAAGGACAGTCCTACGAGCAGTACTTC
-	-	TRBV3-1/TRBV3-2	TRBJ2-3	CASSQARTARATQYF	TGTGCCAGCAGCCAAGCTCGTACCGCTAGGGCTACGCAGTATTTT
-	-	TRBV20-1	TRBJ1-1	CSPEGGTEAFF	TGCAGTCCGGAGGGGGGCACTGAAGCTTTCTTT
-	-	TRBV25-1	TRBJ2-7	CASSERLPPYEQYF	TGTGCCAGCAGTGAAAGACTTCCCCCCTACGAGCAGTACTTC
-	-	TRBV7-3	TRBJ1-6	CASSLSTYNSPLHF	TGTGCCAGCAGCTTATCGACCTATAATTCACCCCTCCACTTT
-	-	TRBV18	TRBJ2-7	CASSPREGAYEQYF	TGTGCCAGCTCACCTCGGGAGGGGGCTTACGAGCAGTACTTC
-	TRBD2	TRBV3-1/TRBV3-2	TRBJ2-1	CASSQGGGSYNEQFF	TGTGCCAGCAGCCAAGGGGGGGGCTCCTACAATGAGCAGTTCTTC
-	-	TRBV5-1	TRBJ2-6	CASSQEGLGANVLTF	TGCGCCAGCAGCCAGGAAGGGCTCGGGGCCAACGTCCTGACTTTC
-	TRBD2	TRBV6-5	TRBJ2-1	CASSSGTSGDNEQFF	TGTGCCAGCAGTTCTGGGACTAGCGGCGACAATGAGCAGTTCTTC
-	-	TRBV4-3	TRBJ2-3	CASSQEMAITDTQYF	TGCGCCAGCAGCCAAGAAATGGCGATAACAGATACGCAGTATTTT
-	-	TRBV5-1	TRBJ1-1	CASSLTAGTATEAFF	TGCGCCAGCAGCTTGACGGCGGGAACGGCCACTGAAGCTTTCTTT
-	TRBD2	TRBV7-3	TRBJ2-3	CASSSSSGGRDTQYF	TGTGCCAGCAGCTCGTCTAGCGGGGGTCGGGATACGCAGTATTTT
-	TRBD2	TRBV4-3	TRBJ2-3	CASSPSPFSGGGTDTQYF	TGCGCCAGCAGCCCTTCCCCCTTTAGCGGGGGGGGCACAGATACGCAGTATTTT
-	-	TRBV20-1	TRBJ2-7	CSASLGSSYEQYF	TGCAGTGCTAGTTTAGGGAGCTCCTACGAGCAGTACTTC
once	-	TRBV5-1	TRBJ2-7	CASSQPRQQAEQYF	TGCGCCAGCAGCCAGCCAAGACAACAGGCCGAGCAGTACTTC
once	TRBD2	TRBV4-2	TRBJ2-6	CASSLSGGAGANVLTF	TGTGCCAGCAGCCTTAGCGGGGGGGCTGGGGCCAACGTCCTGACTTTC
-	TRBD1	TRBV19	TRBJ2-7	CASRDRGGPYEQYF	TGTGCCAGTCGGGACAGGGGAGGGCCCTACGAGCAGTACTTC
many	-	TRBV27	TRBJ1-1	CASSLFAGPNTEAFF	TGTGCCAGCAGTTTATTTGCAGGTCCGAACACTGAAGCTTTCTTT
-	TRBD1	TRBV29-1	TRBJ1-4	CSVEDRGTEEKLFF	TGCAGCGTGGAAGACAGGGGGACGGAGGAAAAACTGTTTTTT
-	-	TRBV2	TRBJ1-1	CASSSDRRAFF	TGTGCCAGCAGCTCCGACAGAAGGGCTTTCTTT
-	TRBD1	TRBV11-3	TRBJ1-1	CASSLGQGRGTEAFF	TGTGCCAGCAGCCTGGGACAGGGACGGGGCACTGAAGCTTTCTTT
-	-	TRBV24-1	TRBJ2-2	CATSDLRQIGGELFF	TGTGCCACCAGTGATTTGCGACAGATCGGCGGGGAGCTGTTTTTT
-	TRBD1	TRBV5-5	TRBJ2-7	CASSLATGVSYEQYF	TGTGCCAGCAGCTTGGCGACAGGGGTGTCCTACGAGCAGTACTTC
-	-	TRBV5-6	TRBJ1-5	CASSWGISNQPQHF	TGTGCCAGCAGCTGGGGGATCAGCAATCAGCCCCAGCATTTT
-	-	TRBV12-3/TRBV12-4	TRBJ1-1	CASSTQGYTEAFF	TGTGCCAGCAGTACACAGGGTTACACTGAAGCTTTCTTT
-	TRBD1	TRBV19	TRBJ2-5	CASSTPGQGFGETQYF	TGTGCCAGTAGTACACCTGGACAGGGGTTTGGCGAGACCCAGTACTTC
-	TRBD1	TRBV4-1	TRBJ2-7	CASSQTGQGPSYEQYF	TGCGCCAGCAGCCAAACAGGACAGGGACCCTCCTACGAGCAGTACTTC
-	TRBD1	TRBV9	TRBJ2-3	CASSVQGADTQYF	TGTGCCAGCAGCGTACAGGGGGCAGATACGCAGTATTTT
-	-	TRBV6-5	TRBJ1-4	CASSNSATNEKLFF	TGTGCCAGCAGCAACAGTGCAACTAATGAAAAACTGTTTTTT
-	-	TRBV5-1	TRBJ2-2	CASSRGPQGELFF	TGCGCCAGCAGCCGGGGCCCCCAGGGGGAGCTGTTTTTT